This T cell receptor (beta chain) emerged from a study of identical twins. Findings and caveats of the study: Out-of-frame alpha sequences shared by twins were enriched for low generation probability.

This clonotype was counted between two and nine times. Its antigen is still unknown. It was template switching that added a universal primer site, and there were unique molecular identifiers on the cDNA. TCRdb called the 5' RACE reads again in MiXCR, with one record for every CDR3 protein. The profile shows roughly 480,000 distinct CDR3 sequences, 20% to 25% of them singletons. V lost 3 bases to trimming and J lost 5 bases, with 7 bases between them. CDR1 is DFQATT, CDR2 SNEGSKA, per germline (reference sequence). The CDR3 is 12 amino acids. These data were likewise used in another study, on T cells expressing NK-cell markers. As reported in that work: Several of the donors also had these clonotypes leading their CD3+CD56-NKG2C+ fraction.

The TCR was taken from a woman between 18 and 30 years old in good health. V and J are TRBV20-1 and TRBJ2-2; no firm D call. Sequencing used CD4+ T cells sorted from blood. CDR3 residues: CSASRLTGELFF. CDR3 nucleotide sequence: TGCAGTGCTAGTCGGCTAACCGGGGAGCTGTTTTTT.